Shown below are 19 T cell receptor beta chains from a single sample sequenced in a study of PD-1 blockade in classical Hodgkin lymphoma. Profiling relied on immunoSEQ multiplex PCR, and the TCRdb table lists in-frame clones only, not all of them. This table has more than 50,000 clones, 70% to 75% appearing once. All the patients suffered relapse after autologous stem cell transplantation, and brentuximab vedotin exposure differed. Sequences were derived from peripheral blood mononuclear cells (PBMCs), sampled before the second cycle of nivolumab. These receptors originate from a human donor with classical Hodgkin lymphoma.

The chain combines TRBV6-5 with TRBJ1-1, with D unclear. The germline V gene has CDR1 MNHEY and CDR2 SVGAGI. This CDR3 spans 15 amino acids. Trimming pared 4 bases from V and 1 base from J, leaving 13 bases between. The CDR3 is CASSSSGSQNTEAFF. DNA for the CDR3: TGTGCCAGCAGTTCGAGCGGGTCGCAGAACACTGAAGCTTTCTTT.

The chain uses TRBV15 and TRBJ2-5; 10 nucleotides match TRBD2. Germline V gives CDR1 LNHNV, CDR2 YYDKDF (reference sequence). CDR3 size: 15 residues. The ends lost 2 bases at V and 3 bases at J; junction bases unmatched: 3. CDR3 sequence reads: CATSRPTSGEETQYF. CDR3 nucleotide sequence: TGTGCCACCAGCAGACCTACTAGCGGGGAAGAGACCCAGTACTTC.

This clone was seen a few times. The rearrangement uses TRBV4-2 and TRBJ2-3; 9 bases fit TRBD2. The CDR3 loop spans 18 amino acids. V lost 3 bases, J lost 5 bases, and 15 bases stayed unmatched. CDR1 LGHNA and CDR2 YNFKEQ come from the germline V gene. This chain's CDR3 is CASSHMESSGRSEDTQYF. DNA for the CDR3: TGTGCCAGCAGCCATATGGAGTCCAGCGGGAGGAGTGAAGATACGCAGTATTTT.

This chain uses TRBV1 with TRBJ2-3; no check of the table's D call, TRBD2, against the DNA was made. TRBV1 is a known pseudogene. The CDR3 length is 18 residues. CDR3 sequence reads: CTSSPDEGRSNSTDTQYF. CDR3 coding DNA: TGCACCAGCAGCCCAGACGAGGGCAGGAGTAATTCCACAGATACGCAGTATTTT.

There are a few counts of this clone. The V and J genes are TRBV6-1 and TRBJ2-2; possibly TRBD1 for D (6 bases). Per the germline V gene, CDR1 is MNHNS and CDR2 is SASEGT. The length of the CDR3 is 12 residues. The V gene lost 6 bases and the J gene lost 7 bases, with 9 bases spanning the gap. The CDR3 sequence is CASSAGVGELFF. Here the CDR3 DNA reads TGTGCCAGCAGCGCAGGGGTCGGGGAGCTGTTTTTT.

The chain links TRBV2 to TRBJ2-5, with D unresolved. V lost 4 bases and J 5 bases, leaving 11 bases between the germline ends. The germline V gene has CDR1 SNHLY and CDR2 FYNNEI. This CDR3 has 13 amino acids. Written as DNA, the CDR3 is TGTGCCAGCAGTGTAGATAGCTCTGAGACCCAGTACTTC. This gives the protein CASSVDSSETQYF.

Only a few counts were recorded for this clone. This chain joins TRBV2 and TRBJ2-7, with D perhaps matching TRBD1 (5 bases). V lost 3 bases and J lost 0, with 6 bases in between. The CDR3 loop spans 13 amino acids. Germline CDR1 SNHLY, CDR2 FYNNEI. CDR3 loop: CASSEGLSYEQYF. The CDR3 region has the DNA TGTGCCAGCAGTGAGGGGCTCTCCTACGAGCAGTACTTC.

This chain joins TRBV30 and TRBJ1-1; D perhaps matches TRBD1 (6 bases). The germline V gene has CDR1 GTSNPN and CDR2 SVGIG (reference sequence). Trimming shortened V by 4 bases and J by 1 base, and 10 bases separated the two germline ends. The CDR3 totals 13 residues. CDR3 nucleotide sequence: TGTGCCTGGAAGGGACACGCGAACACTGAAGCTTTCTTT. Protein sequence: CAWKGHANTEAFF.

This clone was seen a few times. The rearrangement links TRBV29-1 to TRBJ2-1; TRBD2 might be the D (7 bases). This CDR3 region has 16 residues. CDR1 and CDR2 (germline): SQVTM, ANQGSEA. Trimming pared 0 bases from V and 10 bases from J, leaving 22 bases between. The CDR3 sequence is CSVEDSYREGGTEQFF. In DNA, the CDR3 is TGCAGCGTTGAAGACTCCTACAGGGAGGGGGGTACAGAGCAGTTCTTC.

The J gene is TRBJ1-3, the V gene TRBV30; a possible D gene is TRBD1 (6 bases). The CDR3 covers 15 residues. Trimming shortened V by 1 base and J by 0 bases, and 10 bases separated the two germline ends. Germline CDR1 is GTSNPN and CDR2 is SVGIG (reference sequence). In nucleotides, the CDR3 is TGTGCCTGGAGTGGGGACAAAAGCTCTGGAAACACCATATATTTT. Residues: CAWSGDKSSGNTIYF.

This chain links TRBV7-6 with TRBJ2-3; 11 bases are a match to TRBD2. V was clipped by 2 bases and J by 4 bases; unmatched bases: 2. The CDR3 spans 15 residues. The germline V gene encodes CDR1 SGHVS and CDR2 FNYEAQ. In DNA, the CDR3 is TGTGCCAGCAGCTTAACTAGCGGGAGAGCAGATACGCAGTATTTT. Protein sequence: CASSLTSGRADTQYF.

J is TRBJ2-7 and V is TRBV25-1, with D hard to call. This CDR3 spans 14 amino acids. V was shortened by 0 bases and J by 6 bases, with 12 bases between the two germline ends. The V gene's germline CDR1 is MGHDK and CDR2 SYGVNS. CDR3 bases: TGTGCCAGCAGTGAATATAGGTCAGGAACCGAGCAGTACTTC. Translated: CASSEYRSGTEQYF.

V gene TRBV9 combines with J gene TRBJ2-1; maybe TRBD1 (6 bases). Germline V CDR1 and CDR2: SGDLS, YYNGEE. Trimming took off 0 bases at V and 4 bases at J, with 14 bases between the two ends. This CDR3 spans 16 amino acids. The CDR3 loop reads CASSVERWTEYNEQFF. The DNA for the CDR3 is TGTGCCAGCAGCGTAGAGAGGTGGACAGAATACAATGAGCAGTTCTTC.

This chain uses TRBV25-1 with TRBJ2-3; D is unclear. The germline gives CDR1 MGHDK, CDR2 SYGVNS. V dropped 2 bases and J dropped 3 bases, with 12 bases sitting between them. The length of the CDR3 is 15 residues. The CDR3 region has the DNA TGTGCCAGCAGTGAAGAACGATGGGGAACAGATACGCAGTATTTT. Residues: CASSEERWGTDTQYF.

This clone was recorded once. The rearrangement joins TRBV2 to TRBJ1-5, with D hard to call. This CDR3 comprises 16 residues. V lost 2 bases and J 6 bases, leaving 17 bases between the germline ends. Germline loops: CDR1 SNHLY, CDR2 FYNNEI. This CDR3 is CASSEPMVKGFQPQHF. CDR3 coding DNA: TGTGCCAGCAGTGAACCGATGGTTAAGGGTTTTCAGCCCCAGCATTTT.

This clone was recorded once. The chain recombines TRBV5-6 with TRBJ1-3; 7 nucleotides agree with TRBD1. Germline V gives CDR1 SGHDT, CDR2 YYEEEE. V was pared by 3 bases and J by 5 bases, with 11 bases of the junction left unmatched. The CDR3 loop spans 16 amino acids. CDR3 amino acids: CASSSRRIQGRNTIYF. The CDR3 nucleotides read TGTGCCAGCAGCTCCCGGCGTATACAGGGGAGAAACACCATATATTTT.

The sample holds one count of this clone. The chain employs TRBV29-1 and TRBJ1-5, with TRBD1 as a possible D gene (5 bases). The V end was cut by 4 bases, the J end by 1 base, with 11 bases between. The CDR3 consists of 14 residues. The germline CDR1 and CDR2 sequences are SQVTM and ANQGSEA. The CDR3: CSVVTGLSNQPQHF. Written as DNA, the CDR3 is TGCAGCGTTGTTACAGGATTAAGCAATCAGCCCCAGCATTTT.

The V and J genes are TRBV2 and TRBJ1-2, with unresolved D. The length of the CDR3 is 14 residues. V was clipped by 2 bases and J by 1 base, with 8 bases between them. Germline V gene lookup returns CDR1 SNHLY and CDR2 FYNNEI. Here the CDR3 reads CASSENGINYGYTF. In DNA, the CDR3 is TGTGCCAGCAGTGAAAATGGAATTAACTATGGCTACACCTTC.

The V gene is TRBV2, the J gene TRBJ1-1; no reliable D call. This CDR3 has 13 amino acids. V lost 6 bases and J lost 0, with 8 bases in between. Germline V gene data show CDR1 as SNHLY and CDR2 as FYNNEI. CDR3 protein: CASSGSLNTEAFF. The CDR3 region has the DNA TGTGCCAGCAGCGGGAGCCTGAACACTGAAGCTTTCTTT.